One and the same sample provided the 25 T cell receptor beta chains below, sequenced in a study of radiation and T cells in renal cell carcinoma. Produced via immunoSEQ multiplex PCR; TCRdb's table is partial and in-frame only. Among 100,000 to 150,000 clones listed, about four fifths were seen once. Time point of the sample: baseline pretreatment blood. Treatment reported: 15 Gy SBRT to primary tumor, nephrectomy 4 weeks later. Sequencing was performed on blood, taken from a patient whose treatment included radiotherapy and nephrectomy. The receptor source for this set is a woman aged 55-70 years with renal cell carcinoma.

The V gene is TRBV6-5, the J gene TRBJ2-2; 9 bases are shared with TRBD1. V was pared by 6 bases and J by 5 bases, with 7 bases of the junction left unmatched. The length of the CDR3 is 15 residues. Per the germline V gene, CDR1 is MNHEY and CDR2 is SVGAGI. CDR3 amino acids: CASSLQGARTGELFF. The DNA for the CDR3 is TGTGCCAGCAGCTTACAGGGGGCGCGGACCGGGGAGCTGTTTTTT.

This rearrangement joins TRBV9 to TRBJ1-3, with D tentatively TRBD1 (5 bases). Between the trimmed V and J ends, which lost 0 bases and 10 bases, there was a span of 17 bases. This CDR3 spans 15 amino acids. Germline lookup yields CDR1 SGDLS and CDR2 YYNGEE. CDR3 sequence reads: CASSVATDPRGTIYF. As DNA, the CDR3 is TGTGCCAGCAGCGTAGCGACAGATCCTCGGGGAACCATATATTTT.

This clone has just one count. This chain links TRBV5-4 with TRBJ2-1; D is possibly TRBD2 (5 bases). The CDR3 loop spans 15 amino acids. Trimming took off 4 bases at V and 7 bases at J, with 18 bases between the two ends. Per germline, CDR1 SGHNT and CDR2 YYREEE (reference sequence). The CDR3 here is CASSASGGLWNEQFF. In DNA form, the CDR3 reads TGTGCCAGCAGCGCGAGCGGCGGGTTGTGGAATGAGCAGTTCTTC.

V usage is TRBV7-2 and J usage is TRBJ2-3; tentative D call: TRBD1 (5 bases). The germline gives CDR1 SGHTA, CDR2 FQGNSA. The CDR3 totals 13 residues. Trimming cost V 2 bases and J 6 bases, with 9 bases left between them. The CDR3 region is CASSLQGMDTQYF. The CDR3 bases are TGTGCCAGCAGCTTACAGGGCATGGATACGCAGTATTTT.

The chain combines TRBV2 with TRBJ1-4; D gene uncertain. CDR3 size: 13 residues. Trimming removed 3 bases at V and 7 bases at J, with 9 bases between. Germline-derived CDR1 and CDR2 are SNHLY and FYNNEI. CDR3 protein: CASSEGRSEKLFF. The CDR3 region has the DNA TGTGCCAGCAGTGAGGGGAGGAGTGAAAAACTGTTTTTT.

This chain uses TRBV11-2 with TRBJ2-7; weak D call: TRBD2 (5 bases). V lost 1 base, J lost 9 bases, and 16 bases lay in between. This CDR3 has 14 amino acids. Per the germline V gene, CDR1 is SGHAT and CDR2 is FQNNGV. The CDR3 here is CASSLAAFQEAQYF. The CDR3 DNA reads TGTGCCAGCAGCTTAGCGGCCTTTCAGGAGGCGCAGTACTTC. Full variable domain (rest looked up from reference TRBV11-2 and TRBJ2-7): EAGVAQSPRYKIIEKRQSVAFWCNPISGHATLYWYQQILGQGPKLLIQFQNNGVVDDSQLPKDRFSAERLKGVDSTLKIQPAKLEDSAVYLCASSLAAFQEAQYFGPGTRLTVT.

The chain is built from TRBV9 and TRBJ1-2; D possibly corresponds to TRBD1 (5 bases). This CDR3 region has 13 residues. CDR1 is SGDLS and CDR2 is YYNGEE in the germline V gene. The V end lost 4 bases, the J end lost 3 bases, and 10 bases lay between the germline ends. The CDR3 bases are TGTGCCAGCAGCCCCCAGGGCGACTATGGCTACACCTTC. Protein: CASSPQGDYGYTF. The variable domain in full, completed from reference TRBV9 and TRBJ1-2, reads DSGVTQTPKHLITATGQRVTLRCSPRSGDLSVYWYQQSLDQGLQFLIQYYNGEERAKGNILERFSAQQFPDLHSELNLSSLELGDSALYFCASSPQGDYGYTFGSGTRLTVV.

The chain employs TRBV6-6 and TRBJ2-3; maybe TRBD2 (6 bases). CDR3 length: 14 amino acids. Germline V gene data show CDR1 as MNHNY and CDR2 as SVGAGI (reference sequence). Trimming shortened V by 6 bases and J by 0 bases, and 10 bases separated the two germline ends. This chain's CDR3 is CASSRGTSTDTQYF. CDR3 DNA sequence: TGTGCCAGCAGCCGAGGGACTAGCACAGATACGCAGTATTTT.

This chain uses TRBV6-4 with TRBJ1-6; 10 bases line up with TRBD1. With 3 bases clipped from V and 5 bases from J, the junction kept 1 base outside the gene matches. The CDR3 length is 15 residues. CDR1 and CDR2 (germline): MRHNA, SNTAGT. The CDR3 DNA is TGTGCCAGCAGTGAGACAGGGGGCCATAATTCACCCCTCCACTTT. Its protein product is CASSETGGHNSPLHF.

The CDR3 is CASRNTDSNTEAFF. The CDR3 DNA sequence: TGCGCCAGCAGGAATACGGACAGCAACACTGAAGCTTTCTTT. The chain is built from TRBV5-1 and TRBJ1-1; TRBD1 is a possible D gene (6 bases). The V end was cut by 5 bases, the J end by 2 bases, with 13 bases between. The CDR3 is 14 residues long. CDR1 is SGHRS, CDR2 YFSETQ, per germline. Full variable domain (outside the CDR3, taken from reference TRBV5-1 and TRBJ1-1): KAGVTQTPRYLIKTRGQQVTLSCSPISGHRSVSWYQQTPGQGLQFLFEYFSETQRNKGNFPGRFSGRQFSNSRSEMNVSTLELGDSALYLCASRNTDSNTEAFFGQGTRLTVV.

CDR3 loop: CASTTRPGGEEKLFF. Here the CDR3 DNA reads TGCGCCAGCACCACCCGCCCAGGGGGAGAAGAAAAACTGTTTTTT. The chain recombines TRBV5-1 with TRBJ1-4, with 7 bases aligning to TRBD1. CDR1 is SGHRS, CDR2 YFSETQ, per germline. V shed 6 bases and J 8 bases; nucleotides not matched to a gene: 13. The length of the CDR3 is 15 residues.

This chain uses TRBV6-6 with TRBJ1-1, with 10 bases identical to TRBD1. CDR1 is MNHNY and CDR2 is SVGAGI in the germline V gene (reference sequence). J gave up 3 bases and V 2 bases, and 0 bases lay outside the gene matches. The CDR3 has 14 residues. CDR3 sequence (DNA): TGTGCCAGCAGTTACGGGACAGGGGACACTGAAGCTTTCTTT. As protein: CASSYGTGDTEAFF.

This chain links TRBV11-3 with TRBJ2-5; D gene uncertain. Germline V lookup: CDR1 SGHNT, CDR2 YENEEA. The ends were cut back, 0 bases at V and 3 bases at J, with 14 bases in the middle. The CDR3 covers 16 residues. DNA for the CDR3: TGTGCCAGCAGCTTAGATTGGATAGGGAAGGAAGAGACCCAGTACTTC. This gives the protein CASSLDWIGKEETQYF.

This chain connects TRBV6-1 to TRBJ2-5; no clear D. The V end lost 0 bases, the J end lost 4 bases, and 9 bases lay between the germline ends. This CDR3 comprises 14 residues. Germline-derived CDR1 and CDR2 are MNHNS and SASEGT. CDR3 amino acids: CASSEASGGETQYF. As DNA, the CDR3 is TGTGCCAGCAGTGAAGCATCAGGTGGAGAGACCCAGTACTTC.

The chain is built from TRBV5-6 and TRBJ2-7, with 8 bases matching TRBD2. Germline V lookup: CDR1 SGHDT, CDR2 YYEEEE. The V and J ends lost 1 base and 6 bases, in that order; junction bases with no gene match: 15. The CDR3 sequence is 17 residues long. The CDR3 DNA reads TGTGCCAGCAGCTTGTCCAGCGGGGGCCCCTATTCCCCCGAGCAGTACTTC. Translated: CASSLSSGGPYSPEQYF.

This chain links TRBV2 with TRBJ1-2; possible D gene TRBD1, 5 bases. V lost 4 bases to trimming and J lost 8 bases, with 14 bases between them. Germline V gene sequence: CDR1 SNHLY, CDR2 FYNNEI. This CDR3 region has 13 residues. The CDR3 DNA reads TGTGCCAGCAGTGCCGGGCAGGGAATCGGCTACACCTTC. It encodes CASSAGQGIGYTF.

V and J are TRBV29-1 and TRBJ1-1, with D possibly matching TRBD1 (6 bases). Per germline, CDR1 SQVTM and CDR2 ANQGSEA. The CDR3 totals 13 residues. With 7 bases removed from V and 1 base from J, the gap between germline ends came to 13 bases. CDR3 in amino acids: CSGSGTTNTEAFF. The CDR3 DNA sequence: TGCAGCGGCTCCGGGACAACGAACACTGAAGCTTTCTTT. Complete variable domain (other parts from reference TRBV29-1 and TRBJ1-1): SAVISQKPSRDICQRGTSLTIQCQVDSQVTMMFWYRQQPGQSLTLIATANQGSEATYESGFVIDKFPISRPNLTFSTLTVSNMSPEDSSIYLCSGSGTTNTEAFFGQGTRLTVV.

The chain employs TRBV29-1 and TRBJ2-5; 9 nucleotides match TRBD1. V dropped 1 base and J dropped 5; count of bases not matched to a gene: 8. Germline values: CDR1 SQVTM, CDR2 ANQGSEA. This CDR3 has 15 amino acids. The CDR3 DNA is TGCAGCGTTGAAGTACGGGACAGGGTGGATGAGACCCAGTACTTC. This translates into CSVEVRDRVDETQYF.

The V call is TRBV2, the J call TRBJ1-1; D ambiguous. The CDR3 spans 12 residues. V lost 7 bases and J 2 bases, leaving 8 bases between the germline ends. Per the germline V gene, CDR1 is SNHLY and CDR2 is FYNNEI. The CDR3 loop reads CASTTANTEAFF. The CDR3 coding sequence is TGTGCCAGCACTACAGCCAACACTGAAGCTTTCTTT.

J is TRBJ2-7 and V is TRBV28; D is unclear. Germline V gives CDR1 MDHEN, CDR2 SYDVKM. CDR3 length: 14 residues. V lost 7 bases and J lost 0, with 13 bases in between. DNA for the CDR3: TGTGCCAGCACCTCGTTCCGGAGCTCCTACGAGCAGTACTTC. Translating it yields CASTSFRSSYEQYF.

This clone appeared a single time. This chain links TRBV7-6 with TRBJ2-1, with 7 bases identical to TRBD1. This CDR3 region has 17 residues. CDR1 SGHVS and CDR2 FNYEAQ come from the germline V gene. The V and J ends lost 1 base and 4 bases, in that order; junction bases with no gene match: 10. The CDR3 spells CASSLDTGELIYNEQFF. CDR3 sequence (DNA): TGTGCCAGCAGCTTAGATACAGGGGAGTTAATTTACAATGAGCAGTTCTTC.

The chain links TRBV27 to TRBJ1-2; maybe TRBD1 (6 bases). The CDR3 sequence is 14 residues long. Per germline, CDR1 MNHEY and CDR2 SMNVEV (reference sequence). V lost 1 base and J lost 6, with 12 bases in between. Written as DNA, the CDR3 is TGTGCCAGCAGTTTATACCCAGGGGTAAATGGCTACACCTTC. Residues: CASSLYPGVNGYTF.

This clone was recorded once. The chain couples TRBV2 to TRBJ2-7; D assignment may be TRBD1 or TRBD2 (5 bases each). Germline CDR1 SNHLY, CDR2 FYNNEI. With 6 bases removed from V and 5 bases from J, the gap between germline ends came to 17 bases. The CDR3 sequence is 14 residues long. CDR3 loop: CASRKGTDPDEQYF. CDR3 nucleotides: TGTGCCAGCAGGAAAGGGACCGATCCTGACGAGCAGTACTTC.

The J gene is TRBJ2-7, the V gene TRBV6-5; D remains ambiguous. This CDR3 is 13 amino acids long. The germline V gene has CDR1 MNHEY and CDR2 SVGAGI. V was pared by 0 bases and J by 2 bases, with 5 bases between. The CDR3 spells CASSYSRAYEQYF. In DNA form, the CDR3 reads TGTGCCAGCAGTTACTCCAGAGCCTACGAGCAGTACTTC.

V gene TRBV19 combines with J gene TRBJ2-1; D is undetermined. This CDR3 has 15 residues. V gave up 4 bases and J gave up 6 bases, with 16 bases separating them. Germline V gives CDR1 LNHDA, CDR2 SQIVND (reference sequence). CDR3 sequence (DNA): TGTGCCAGTAGTACCCAACGGGTTACAGTCAATGAGCAGTTCTTC. It translates to CASSTQRVTVNEQFF.